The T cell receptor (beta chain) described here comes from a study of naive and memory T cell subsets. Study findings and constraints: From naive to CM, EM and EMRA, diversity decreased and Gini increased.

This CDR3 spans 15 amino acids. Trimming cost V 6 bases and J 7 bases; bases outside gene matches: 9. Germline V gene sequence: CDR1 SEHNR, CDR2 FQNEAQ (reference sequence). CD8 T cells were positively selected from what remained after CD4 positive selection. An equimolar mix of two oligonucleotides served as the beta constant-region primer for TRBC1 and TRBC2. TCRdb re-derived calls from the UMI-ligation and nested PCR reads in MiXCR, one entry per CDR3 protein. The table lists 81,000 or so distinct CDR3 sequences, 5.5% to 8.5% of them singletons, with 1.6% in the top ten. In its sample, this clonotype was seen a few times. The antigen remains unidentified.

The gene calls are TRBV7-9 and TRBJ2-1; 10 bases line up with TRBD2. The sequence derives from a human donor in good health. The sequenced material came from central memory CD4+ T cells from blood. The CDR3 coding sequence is TGTGCCAGCAGACCCCGGACTAGCGGCGATAATGAGCAGTTCTTC. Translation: CASRPRTSGDNEQFF.